This paragraph reports one T cell receptor (beta chain). Its antigen is not known. One end of the junction varies from germline; a read error may be responsible. This sample was included in a study of OX40 agonist ivuxolimab in advanced cancers. Study conclusions and caveats: Normalized T-cell clonal expansion was also low in some nonresponders. Researchers report that CD8+ T cells had, on average, more expanded clones than CD4+.

The method was immunoSEQ multiplex PCR; TCRdb's version includes in-frame clones alone and lacks a portion of them. The sample lists tens of thousands of clones; just under 90% were seen once. Sequencing was performed on CD4+ or CD8+ T cells sorted from blood, taken in a trial of the OX40 agonist ivuxolimab. The clonotype comes from an adult with an advanced solid tumor such as melanoma, head and neck, liver or kidney cancer.

CDR3 sequence reads: CASSTGPVSKAF. The CDR3 coding sequence is TGTGCCAGCAGCACTGGACCCGTCTCGAAGGCCTTC. The chain uses TRBV9 and TRBJ1-2; D gene ambiguous. Germline CDR1 and CDR2: SGDLS and YYNGEE. The CDR3 consists of 12 residues.